A single sample gave rise to the 17 T cell receptor beta chains below, sequenced in a study of neoadjuvant anti-PD-1 for oral cavity cancer (dated by TCRdb to about 2021). Library method: the immunoSEQ multiplex PCR assay. In its TCRdb copy, this immuneACCESS table keeps in-frame sequences only and misses some clones. Where compared with another copy, unresolved V genes explain less than half of these, and the others have no known cause. This sample holds around 62,000 clones; roughly three quarters were observed only once. Of the sample, approximately 2.8% is held by the ten largest clones. The time point label on this specimen signifies: before neoadjuvant nivolumab. The sample consisted of PBMCs, taken before nivolumab (anti-PD-1) treatment. The receptors stem from a person aged 35-79 years with oral cavity squamous cell carcinoma.

J is TRBJ1-4 and V is TRBV10-2; weak D call: TRBD1 (6 bases). V was pared by 3 bases and J by 8 bases, with 10 bases between. The CDR3 has 13 amino acids. Germline-derived CDR1 and CDR2 are WSHSY and SAAADI. The CDR3, as DNA: TGCGCCAGCAGTGACAGGGGCTACGAAAAACTGTTTTTT. Translated, it gives CASSDRGYEKLFF.

The CDR3 DNA follows: TGCGCCAGCAGCCAAGATGCAGGGGCGTACCTCGAGCAGTACTTC. Translating it yields CASSQDAGAYLEQYF. The genes are TRBV4-1 and TRBJ2-7; D possibly corresponds to TRBD1 (6 bases). Trimming shortened V by 0 bases and J by 6 bases, and 15 bases separated the two germline ends. CDR1 MGHRA and CDR2 YSYEKL come from the germline V gene. This CDR3 is built from 15 residues.

This clone came up a few times. The V and J genes are TRBV9 and TRBJ2-5; TRBD2 aligns across 7 bases. CDR3 length equals 13 residues. Trimming removed 4 bases from V and 4 bases from J; junction bases left unmatched: 4. CDR1 is SGDLS, CDR2 YYNGEE, per germline. The CDR3 DNA reads TGTGCCAGCAGCCCTAGCGGAGGAGAGACCCAGTACTTC. It translates to CASSPSGGETQYF.

This clone was counted once. V gene TRBV2 combines with J gene TRBJ1-2, with D hard to call. CDR1 and CDR2 from the germline V gene are SNHLY and FYNNEI. This CDR3 contains 14 residues. Between the trimmed V and J ends, which lost 1 base and 4 bases, there was a span of 10 bases. The CDR3 here is CASSEGRKGYGYTF. Written as DNA, the CDR3 is TGTGCCAGCAGTGAAGGGCGGAAAGGCTATGGCTACACCTTC.

The rearrangement uses TRBV18 and TRBJ1-5, with a possible D match to TRBD1 (6 bases). Trimming left V 1 base short and J 5 bases short, with 12 bases between. This CDR3 has 15 amino acids. Germline CDR1 is KGHSH and CDR2 is LQKENI. The CDR3 is CASSPLAGVDQPQHF. CDR3 bases: TGTGCCAGCTCACCACTGGCAGGGGTTGATCAGCCCCAGCATTTT.

This chain uses TRBV5-6 with TRBJ2-6; tentative D call: TRBD1 (6 bases). Per the germline V gene, CDR1 is SGHDT and CDR2 is YYEEEE. V was cut by 0 bases and J by 0 bases, with 10 bases left in between. The CDR3 runs to 17 residues. This CDR3 is CASSLGRGLSGANVLTF. CDR3 DNA: TGTGCCAGCAGCTTGGGCAGGGGTCTCTCTGGGGCCAACGTCCTGACTTTC.

The V and J genes are TRBV27 and TRBJ2-7; D is perhaps TRBD1 or TRBD2 (6 bases each). The V end lost 2 bases, the J end lost 1 base, and 12 bases lay between the germline ends. Germline V gene lookup returns CDR1 MNHEY and CDR2 SMNVEV (reference sequence). The CDR3 runs to 15 residues. The CDR3 region has the DNA TGTGCCAGCAGTTTAGAGGGGGGAATTTCCTACGAGCAGTACTTC. Translating it yields CASSLEGGISYEQYF.

The chain is built from TRBV13 and TRBJ1-2, with no clear D. CDR3 length: 16 residues. V was cut by 0 bases and J by 0 bases, with 11 bases left in between. Germline V lookup: CDR1 PRHDT, CDR2 FYEKMQ (reference sequence). CDR3 in DNA: TGTGCCAGCAGCTTAGGGCGGACTGGAGCTAACTATGGCTACACCTTC. Translation gives CASSLGRTGANYGYTF.

This clone has only one observation. The chain is built from TRBV10-3 and TRBJ2-3; tentative D call: TRBD2 (7 bases). CDR3 length: 15 amino acids. Germline CDR1 and CDR2: ENHRY and SYGVKD. V dropped 5 bases and J dropped 6 bases, with 18 bases sitting between them. CDR3 amino acids: CAISSGGGGLDTQYF. CDR3 coding DNA: TGTGCCATCAGTTCTGGCGGGGGCGGTCTGGATACGCAGTATTTT.

The CDR3 bases are TGTGCCAGCAGTTACGGGGGGCGGACAGAGAACATTCAGTACTTC. Translated: CASSYGGRTENIQYF. The V gene is TRBV6-5, the J gene TRBJ2-4; D is tentatively TRBD1 or TRBD2 (6 bases each). CDR3 length: 15 amino acids. The germline gives CDR1 MNHEY, CDR2 SVGAGI. V lost 2 bases and J lost 7, with 15 bases in between.

This clone was observed once. The rearrangement uses TRBV6-5 and TRBJ1-2; D might be TRBD1 (5 bases). Germline V gives CDR1 MNHEY, CDR2 SVGAGI. The length of the CDR3 is 13 residues. The ends were cut back, 2 bases at V and 4 bases at J, with 8 bases in the middle. CDR3 residues: CASSYAGIYGYTF. DNA for the CDR3: TGTGCCAGCAGTTACGCAGGGATCTATGGCTACACCTTC.

The chain is built from TRBV5-1 and TRBJ2-2; 14 nucleotides match TRBD2. Unmatched junction bases numbered 6, after V lost 4 bases and J lost 7 bases. CDR3 length: 16 amino acids. Germline V lookup: CDR1 SGHRS, CDR2 YFSETQ. The CDR3 nucleotides are TGCGCCAGCAGCCAAGGGACTAGCGGGAGCGGCGGGGAGCTGTTTTTT. Translating gives CASSQGTSGSGGELFF.

The chain employs TRBV6-4 and TRBJ2-3; possible D gene TRBD2, 6 bases. Trimming took 5 bases from V and 0 from J, leaving 12 bases between them. There are 15 residues in the CDR3. Germline V gene sequence: CDR1 MRHNA, CDR2 SNTAGT. CDR3 coding DNA: TGTGCCAGCAGTCAAGAGGCGGGGAGCACAGATACGCAGTATTTT. It specifies CASSQEAGSTDTQYF.

CDR3 sequence: CASSSVGPGLVYNEQFF. CDR3 DNA sequence: TGTGCCAGCAGCTCTGTCGGACCGGGACTAGTCTACAATGAGCAGTTCTTC. V gene TRBV13 combines with J gene TRBJ2-1, with TRBD2 matching 8 bases. The CDR3 length is 17 residues. Trimming removed 4 bases from V and 3 bases from J; junction bases left unmatched: 11. Germline CDR1 reads PRHDT; CDR2 reads FYEKMQ (reference sequence).

The chain combines TRBV6-6 with TRBJ1-2; the D gene is possibly TRBD1 (6 bases). This CDR3 spans 13 amino acids. Germline V gene sequence: CDR1 MNHNY, CDR2 SVGAGI (reference sequence). The V end lost 6 bases, the J end lost 8 bases, and 16 bases lay between the germline ends. DNA of the CDR3: TGTGCCAGCAGGGGGGGCCTCGTCGGAGGCTACACCTTC. Its protein product is CASRGGLVGGYTF.

The chain has TRBV6-1 and TRBJ2-5; 8 bases line up with TRBD2. The CDR3 consists of 13 residues. After removal of 7 bases from V and 5 bases from J, the junction contained 6 bases not matched to a gene. The germline V gene encodes CDR1 MNHNS and CDR2 SASEGT. The CDR3 DNA is TGTGCCAGCATCCAGGGGACTAGGGAGACCCAGTACTTC. Amino acids: CASIQGTRETQYF.

Here the CDR3 DNA reads TGTGCCAGCAGCTTAGGGACAGGCGAATGGGATACGCAGTATTTT. Its translation: CASSLGTGEWDTQYF. J is TRBJ2-3 and V is TRBV7-9; 7 nucleotides line up with TRBD1. V lost 1 base, J lost 6 bases, and 7 bases stayed unmatched. The CDR3 totals 15 residues. Germline V gene data show CDR1 as SEHNR and CDR2 as FQNEAQ (reference sequence).